This T cell receptor beta chain was sequenced for a study of blood T cell repertoires in COVID-19 (TCRdb year 2020). Background on the whole study: Samples covering the acute and convalescent phases of COVID-19 were provided by collaborators in the United States, Italy and Spain. The material from the prospective study consisted of cDNA or gDNA derived from T cells, B-cell-depleted T cells, or PBMCs. Subjects who had been exposed to COVID-19, were actively infected with it, or had recovered from it provided the deeply sampled blood TCRbeta repertoires that made up the dataset. A freely available public database, intended as a resource for researchers studying the immune response to SARS-CoV-2, is where the repertoires were released. Samples were obtained from the ongoing ImmuneRACE study (first 160 participants) and from some 1,200 subjects provided by 6 global collaborators. The sample metadata nearly always contained a de-identified subject ID, COVID-19 status, age in years and sex. Where available, HLA class I and class II types were taken from metadata supplied by the sample provider and were not determined by assay-based typing. General study outcomes and caveats: Clinical and demographic metadata were provided uncurated, with the amount varying by source and participant.

Participants in the prospective study were enrolled through a virtual design, were aged roughly 18 to 90 years, and lived in some 24 United States geographic areas. To assign participants to cohorts, the prospective study relied on clinical history that participants themselves reported in a screening survey and a study questionnaire. For ImmuneRACE Cohort 3, a participant was defined as recovered based on two consecutive negative NP/OP PCR tests, clearance by a healthcare professional, or resolution of symptoms. In the prospective study, mobile phlebotomists collected whole blood, serum and a nasopharyngeal or oropharyngeal swab from each participant. Participants in the prospective study had the option to provide additional blood draws and questionnaires over an approximately two-month period. Before DNA extraction, blood samples from the prospective study were shipped at room temperature or frozen.

The V end loses 0 bases and the J end loses 6 bases, and a stretch of 9 bases separates them. Its CDR3 holds 14 amino acids, cysteine through phenylalanine. The retained sequence is limited to the CDR3, 42 bases, with the frame set at the first base. The germline V gene provides CDR1 MNHNS and CDR2 SASEGT. TCRbeta CDR3 regions were amplified from genomic DNA using the immunoSEQ Assay, a bias-controlled multiplex PCR. The authors processed their data as follows. The number of nucleated cells in each sample was estimated from the amplification of reference gene primers within the assay. To quantify the absolute abundance of each unique TCRbeta CDR3 rearrangement, sequence reads were collapsed and filtered. For each sample, productive Simpson clonality was calculated as the square root of Simpson's diversity index across productive rearrangements. TCRdb limited this immuneACCESS table to in-frame rearrangements with V and J called. A share of clones is missing; checked studies link under half to unresolved V genes, and the rest is unexplained. The DNA gave D and trimming, while V, J and clone size come from that table. In all, the sample holds 150,000 to 200,000 clones, and approximately 87% of those were seen once. 6.5% to 8% of the sample comes from the top ten.

As concerns this clone: No antigen is known for it. No qualities accompany the bases; no much larger clone lies one base away.

The clonotype originates from a woman aged 45-59 years who had recovered from COVID-19. The rearranged chain carries TRBV6-1 and TRBJ1-5, with the D gene too uncertain to name. Sequenced sample: PBMCs or T cells enriched from blood (not recorded which). The DNA sequence is given as TGTGCCAGCAGTGAAGCGGCAAACGCTCAGCCCCAGCATTTT. Translated, it reads CASSEAANAQPQHF.